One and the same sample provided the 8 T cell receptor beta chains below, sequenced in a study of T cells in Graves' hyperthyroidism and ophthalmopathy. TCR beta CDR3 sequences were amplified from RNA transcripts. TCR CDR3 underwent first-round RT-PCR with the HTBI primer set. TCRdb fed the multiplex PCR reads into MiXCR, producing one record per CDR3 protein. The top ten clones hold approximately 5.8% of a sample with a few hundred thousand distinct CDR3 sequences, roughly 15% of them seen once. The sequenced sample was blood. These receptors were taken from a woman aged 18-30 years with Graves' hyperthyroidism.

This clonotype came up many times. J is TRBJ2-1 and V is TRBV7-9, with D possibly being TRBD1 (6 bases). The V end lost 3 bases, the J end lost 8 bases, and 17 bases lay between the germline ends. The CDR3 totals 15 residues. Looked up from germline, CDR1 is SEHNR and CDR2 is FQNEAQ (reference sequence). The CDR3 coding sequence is TGTGCCAGCAGCTTGGGGCAGGGGAATGGCGATGAGCAGTTCTTC. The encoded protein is CASSLGQGNGDEQFF.

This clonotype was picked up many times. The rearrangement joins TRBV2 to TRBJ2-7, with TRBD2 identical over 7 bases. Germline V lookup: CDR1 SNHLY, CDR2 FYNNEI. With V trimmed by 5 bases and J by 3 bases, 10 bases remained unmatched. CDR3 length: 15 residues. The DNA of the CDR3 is TGTGCCAGCAGTCTATCGGGAGGCCGAAGCTACGAGCAGTACTTC. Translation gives CASSLSGGRSYEQYF.

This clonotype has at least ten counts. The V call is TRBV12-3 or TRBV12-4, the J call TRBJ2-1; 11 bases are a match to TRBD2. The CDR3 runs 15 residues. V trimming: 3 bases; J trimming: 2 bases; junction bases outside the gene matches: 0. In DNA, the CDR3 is TGTGCCAGCAGTTTGACTAGCGGGACCTACAATGAGCAGTTCTTC. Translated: CASSLTSGTYNEQFF.

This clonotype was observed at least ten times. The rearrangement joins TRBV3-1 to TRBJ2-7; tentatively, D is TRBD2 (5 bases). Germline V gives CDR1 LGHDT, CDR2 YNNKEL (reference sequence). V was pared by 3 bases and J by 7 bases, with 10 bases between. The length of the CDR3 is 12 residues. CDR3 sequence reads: CASSHTREEQYF. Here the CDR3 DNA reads TGTGCCAGCAGCCATACTAGAGAGGAGCAGTACTTC.

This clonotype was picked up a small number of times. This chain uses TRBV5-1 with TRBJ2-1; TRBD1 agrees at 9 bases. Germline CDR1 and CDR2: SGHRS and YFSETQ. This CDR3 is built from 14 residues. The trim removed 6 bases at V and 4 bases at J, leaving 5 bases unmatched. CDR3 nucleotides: TGCGCCAGCACCCGGGACAGGGTGTACAATGAGCAGTTCTTC. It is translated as CASTRDRVYNEQFF.

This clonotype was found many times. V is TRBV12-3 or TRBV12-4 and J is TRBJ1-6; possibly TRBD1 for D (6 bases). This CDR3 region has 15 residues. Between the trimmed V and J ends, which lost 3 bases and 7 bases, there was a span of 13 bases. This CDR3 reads CASSFVSDSNSPLHF. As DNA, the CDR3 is TGTGCCAGCAGTTTTGTATCGGACAGCAATTCACCCCTCCACTTT.

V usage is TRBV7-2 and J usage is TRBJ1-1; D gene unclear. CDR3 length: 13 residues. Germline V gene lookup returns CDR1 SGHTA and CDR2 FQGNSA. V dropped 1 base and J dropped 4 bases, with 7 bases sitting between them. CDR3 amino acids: CASSLGDVTEAFF. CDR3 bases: TGTGCCAGCAGCTTAGGTGACGTCACTGAAGCTTTCTTT.

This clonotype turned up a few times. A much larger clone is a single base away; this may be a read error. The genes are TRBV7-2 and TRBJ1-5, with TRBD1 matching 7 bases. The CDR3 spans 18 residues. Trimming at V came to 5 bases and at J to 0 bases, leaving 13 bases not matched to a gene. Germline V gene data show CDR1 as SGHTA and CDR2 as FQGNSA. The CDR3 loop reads CASSPTGTVPYSNQPQHF. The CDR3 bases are TGTGCCAGCAGCCCTACCGGGACAGTACCTTATAGCAATCAGCCCCAGCATTTT.